The 14 T cell receptor beta chains reported below all come from one sample, sequenced in a study of cytomegalovirus exposure and HLA in healthy donors. The PCR used 60 Vbeta and 13 Jbeta primers. The table came from immunoSEQ multiplex PCR; TCRdb's copy has only in-frame clones and leaves some out. The profile covers under 150,000 clones, with roughly 80% appearing a single time and around 3.7% taken by the ten largest. Sequencing input: PBMCs. Every receptor here comes from a male donor in good health and CMV-seronegative.

The chain links TRBV6-6 to TRBJ1-2; D is unresolved. Trimming pared 2 bases from V and 4 bases from J, leaving 8 bases between. The CDR3 extends over 13 amino acids. Per the germline V gene, CDR1 is MNHNY and CDR2 is SVGAGI (reference sequence). CDR3 sequence reads: CASSYEGSYGYTF. The CDR3 nucleotides read TGTGCCAGCAGTTACGAGGGCAGCTATGGCTACACCTTC.

The chain employs TRBV7-6 and TRBJ2-3; 15 bases map to TRBD2. The germline gives CDR1 SGHVS, CDR2 FNYEAQ. The CDR3 contains 16 residues. The ends lost 4 bases at V and 2 bases at J; junction bases unmatched: 1. CDR3 DNA: TGTGCCAGCAGCTGGACTAGCGGGGGGGCCACAGATACGCAGTATTTT. This translates into CASSWTSGGATDTQYF.

The J gene is TRBJ2-7, the V gene TRBV5-1; possibly TRBD2 for D (5 bases). From germline, CDR1 is SGHRS and CDR2 YFSETQ. V was shortened by 0 bases and J by 3 bases, with 22 bases between the two germline ends. The CDR3 is 18 residues long. This CDR3 reads CASSLGTAARALGYEQYF. In DNA form, the CDR3 reads TGCGCCAGCAGCTTGGGGACCGCAGCGAGGGCCTTGGGCTACGAGCAGTACTTC.

The chain is built from TRBV7-6 and TRBJ1-1; 7 nucleotides agree with TRBD1. Trimming took 8 bases from V and 1 from J; bases not matched to a gene: 4. The length of the CDR3 is 13 residues. The germline CDR1 and CDR2 sequences are SGHVS and FNYEAQ. CDR3 loop: CASSQGWNTEAFF. In nucleotides, the CDR3 is TGTGCCAGCTCACAGGGGTGGAACACTGAAGCTTTCTTT.

The CDR3 DNA is TGCAGCGTTGACATCCCGGGAGGCTCCTACAATGAGCAGTTCTTC. Protein sequence: CSVDIPGGSYNEQFF. The chain recombines TRBV29-1 with TRBJ2-1; 7 bases line up with TRBD2. Germline CDR1 SQVTM, CDR2 ANQGSEA. The CDR3 has 15 residues. Losses at the gene ends were 3 bases for V and 0 bases for J; bases not matched to a gene: 5.

The chain couples TRBV6-5 to TRBJ1-3, with 8 bases matching TRBD1. Trimming removed 2 bases from V and 3 bases from J; junction bases left unmatched: 0. The V gene's germline CDR1 is MNHEY and CDR2 SVGAGI. This CDR3 is 14 amino acids long. CDR3 loop: CASSYDRGGNTIYF. The CDR3 nucleotides are TGTGCCAGCAGTTACGACAGGGGTGGAAACACCATATATTTT.

The CDR3 spells CASSGLDTEAFF. DNA of the CDR3: TGTGCCAGCAGCGGCCTGGACACTGAAGCTTTCTTT. The chain is built from TRBV5-4 and TRBJ1-1; D gene unclear. Germline V lookup: CDR1 SGHNT, CDR2 YYREEE (reference sequence). V was pared by 4 bases and J by 3 bases, with 7 bases between. The CDR3 extends over 12 amino acids.

The chain employs TRBV7-6 and TRBJ2-7; tentatively, D is TRBD1 (5 bases). CDR3 length: 18 residues. Germline V gene sequence: CDR1 SGHVS, CDR2 FNYEAQ. Trimming took off 4 bases at V and 2 bases at J, with 24 bases between the two ends. The CDR3 is CASSSSGAYQSGTYEQYF. The CDR3, as DNA: TGTGCCAGCAGCTCCAGTGGGGCCTATCAAAGTGGGACCTACGAGCAGTACTTC.

This rearrangement joins TRBV28 to TRBJ2-5, with D possibly matching TRBD1 (5 bases). With 5 bases removed from V and 5 bases from J, the gap between germline ends came to 21 bases. Per germline, CDR1 MDHEN and CDR2 SYDVKM. This CDR3 has 16 amino acids. DNA of the CDR3: TGTGCCAGCAGTCCGACCGGACACGCTAGGGTTGAGACCCAGTACTTC. It codes for CASSPTGHARVETQYF.

This rearrangement joins TRBV6-4 to TRBJ2-1, with 12 bases aligning to TRBD2. This CDR3 has 15 amino acids. Germline V CDR1 and CDR2: MRHNA, SNTAGT. V shed 5 bases and J 5 bases; nucleotides not matched to a gene: 4. CDR3 sequence reads: CASSRLAGEDNEQFF. CDR3 DNA sequence: TGTGCCAGCAGTAGACTAGCGGGGGAAGACAATGAGCAGTTCTTC.

J is TRBJ1-1 and V is TRBV7-9; possibly TRBD1 for D (5 bases). Trimming shortened V by 0 bases and J by 2 bases, and 10 bases separated the two germline ends. This CDR3 is built from 15 residues. CDR1 is SEHNR, CDR2 FQNEAQ, per germline (reference sequence). The CDR3 spells CASSLAGQGNTEAFF. CDR3 coding DNA: TGTGCCAGCAGCTTAGCGGGCCAGGGAAACACTGAAGCTTTCTTT.

V is TRBV10-2 and J is TRBJ2-7, with 10 bases aligning to TRBD1. The germline V gene has CDR1 WSHSY and CDR2 SAAADI. The CDR3 runs 15 residues. V shed 4 bases, J shed 4 bases, and the junction held 7 bases outside the gene matches. The CDR3 DNA sequence: TGCGCCAGCAGTGGCACAGGGACAGGGGCGTACGAGCAGTACTTC. It translates to CASSGTGTGAYEQYF.

V gene TRBV7-6 combines with J gene TRBJ2-2; TRBD1 aligns across 11 bases. Germline assignment: CDR1 SGHVS and CDR2 FNYEAQ. The ends lost 1 base at V and 8 bases at J; junction bases unmatched: 12. This CDR3 comprises 18 residues. The CDR3 loop is CASSLEGAGQGARGELFF. Written as DNA, the CDR3 is TGTGCCAGCAGCTTAGAGGGGGCCGGACAGGGGGCGCGAGGGGAGCTGTTTTTT.

V gene TRBV6-5 combines with J gene TRBJ2-7; possibly TRBD1 for D (6 bases). Deletions cut 3 bases from V and 3 bases from J, with 15 bases between. This CDR3 comprises 15 residues. Germline values: CDR1 MNHEY, CDR2 SVGAGI. CDR3 nucleotide sequence: TGTGCCAGCAGTTATAATCCCAGGGGTCGCTACGAGCAGTACTTC. It is translated as CASSYNPRGRYEQYF.